Given below is one T cell receptor beta chain in context. This specimen comes from a study of CD8 T cells in Susac syndrome. The germline V and J ends were trimmed by 5 bases and 2 bases, with 16 bases remaining between them. The CDR3 loop spans 16 amino acids. RNA amounts of roughly 0.45 to 1 ug underwent reverse transcription with random hexamers. The amplification used immunoSEQ multiplex PCR on TCR beta CDR3; it spanned 54 Vbeta and 13 Jbeta. Via MiXCR, TCRdb re-called the immunoSEQ multiplex PCR reads, giving one row per CDR3 protein. The sample carries roughly 130,000 distinct CDR3 sequences, 90% to 95% recorded once. Sequencing of TCR beta was performed on blood CD8+ T cells and on blood CD4+ T cells. Purification of the CD8+ and CD4+ T cells relied on negative isolation, and TEMRA cells underwent FACS enrichment.

The material sequenced was CD4+ T cells from PBMCs. V is TRBV12-3 or TRBV12-4 and J is TRBJ1-3; maybe TRBD1 (6 bases). This clonotype was obtained from a human donor in good health. The CDR3 nucleotides read TGTGCCAGCAGTCTACCTCCTACAGGGCCTGGAAACACCATATATTTT. Translation gives CASSLPPTGPGNTIYF.